Below are 16 T cell receptor beta chains sequenced from a single sample in a study of blood T cells in healthy people across ages (dated by TCRdb to between 2015 and 2017). Library method: 5' RACE. Data came from an Illumina HiSeq 2500. A second roughly 7 to 12 cycle PCR used a sample-barcoded 5' primer and a J-beta primer mix. TCRdb trimmed the raw reads at Q25, called clones with MiXCR and kept productive beta chains. Entries are consolidated by CDR3 protein sequence, retaining the most common genes and DNA. Here the sample has approximately 900,000 distinct CDR3 sequences; 25% to 35% occur a single time. Of the sample, roughly 10% falls within the top ten clones. The data were also submitted as part of a second study, on T cells of mothers and their children.

The sequencing sample was made of blood. These receptors were obtained from a woman in her thirties or forties in good health.

This clonotype appeared a few times. The chain joins TRBV20-1 to TRBJ1-2, with TRBD1 matching 7 bases. Germline V gives CDR1 DFQATT, CDR2 SNEGSKA (reference sequence). The CDR3 runs to 13 residues. The trim removed 3 bases at V and 4 bases at J, leaving 5 bases unmatched. CDR3 bases: TGCAGTGCTAGCCTCGGGACAGCCTATGGCTACACCTTC. Protein product: CSASLGTAYGYTF.

The chain combines TRBV12-3 or TRBV12-4 with TRBJ1-1, with no clear D. V gave up 1 base and J gave up 5 bases, with 14 bases separating them. CDR3 size: 15 residues. The CDR3 coding sequence is TGTGCCAGCAGTTTAGGTTTTAGGGTTTTAACTGAAGCTTTCTTT. Translated, it gives CASSLGFRVLTEAFF.

This clonotype was recorded a few times. The rearrangement links TRBV28 to TRBJ1-6; 9 bases match TRBD1. This CDR3 has 15 amino acids. Germline values: CDR1 MDHEN, CDR2 SYDVKM. The V segment lost 10 bases and the J segment 6 bases; nucleotides outside the gene matches: 10. The CDR3 region has the DNA TGTGCCACCAAACAGGGGGCAGTCGGTAATTCACCCCTCCACTTT. Its translation is CATKQGAVGNSPLHF.

This clonotype was counted a few times. The CDR3 is CASSVEGTGGEKLFF. For the CDR3, the DNA is TGTGCCAGCAGCGTAGAGGGGACAGGAGGTGAAAAACTGTTTTTT. This chain connects TRBV9 to TRBJ1-4; 8 bases are shared with TRBD1. The J segment lost 7 bases and the V segment lost 0 bases, leaving 5 bases of the junction unmatched. Germline V gives CDR1 SGDLS, CDR2 YYNGEE. The CDR3 length is 15 residues.

The table lists this clonotype with a few counts. The rearrangement uses TRBV28 and TRBJ1-5; D uncertain. CDR1 MDHEN and CDR2 SYDVKM come from the germline V gene. This CDR3 spans 12 amino acids. V lost 5 bases and J lost 7, with 9 bases in between. For the CDR3, the DNA is TGTGCCAGCAGTACCCTTCTACAGCCCCAGCATTTT. It translates to CASSTLLQPQHF.

The chain couples TRBV20-1 to TRBJ1-1, with TRBD1 identical over 7 bases. Germline CDR1 reads DFQATT; CDR2 reads SNEGSKA (reference sequence). CDR3 length: 12 residues. CDR3 in amino acids: CRVRGGGTEAFF. CDR3 sequence (DNA): TGCAGGGTCAGGGGGGGCGGCACTGAAGCTTTCTTT.

The V gene is TRBV5-1, the J gene TRBJ1-6; weak D call: TRBD1 (6 bases). The CDR3 is made up of 15 amino acids. Trimming cost V 4 bases and J 6 bases, with 14 bases left between them. Per germline, CDR1 SGHRS and CDR2 YFSETQ. CDR3 in amino acids: CASSNADSSNSPLHF. CDR3 in DNA: TGCGCCAGCAGCAACGCGGACAGTTCTAATTCACCCCTCCACTTT.

This clonotype was found a few times. V and J are TRBV20-1 and TRBJ2-1; 10 bases are a match to TRBD2. This CDR3 contains 16 residues. Germline V gives CDR1 DFQATT, CDR2 SNEGSKA (reference sequence). J gave up 2 bases and V 2 bases, and 6 bases lay outside the gene matches. CDR3 region: CSARLASGRTYNEQFF. The CDR3 nucleotides are TGCAGTGCTAGATTGGCTAGCGGGAGAACCTACAATGAGCAGTTCTTC.

This clonotype was detected ten times or more. The V and J genes are TRBV3-1 and TRBJ1-5, with D possibly matching TRBD1 (5 bases). This CDR3 has 13 residues. The V end lost 0 bases, the J end lost 5 bases, and 5 bases lay between the germline ends. Germline CDR1 is LGHDT and CDR2 is YNNKEL (reference sequence). The DNA for the CDR3 is TGTGCCAGCAGCCAAGAGGGGGATCAGCCCCAGCATTTT. It translates to CASSQEGDQPQHF.

This clonotype was observed a handful of times. One end of the junction does not line up with germline, which may come from a read error. The rearrangement uses TRBV11-2 and TRBJ2-5; D is ambiguous. The CDR3 consists of 14 residues. Germline V gives CDR1 SGHAT, CDR2 FQNNGV. CDR3 in amino acids: CAGSPWLDQETQYF. Written as DNA, the CDR3 is TGTGCCGGCAGCCCATGGCTAGACCAAGAGACCCAGTACTTC.

This clonotype has a count of ten or more. The J gene is TRBJ2-7, the V gene TRBV6-2 or TRBV6-3; D possibly corresponds to TRBD2 (6 bases). CDR1 is MNHEY and CDR2 is SVGEGT in the germline V gene. Between the trimmed V and J ends, which lost 7 bases and 7 bases, there was a span of 17 bases. This CDR3 is 13 amino acids long. Here the CDR3 reads CASMEGVWLEQYF. Here the CDR3 DNA reads TGTGCCAGCATGGAGGGAGTCTGGTTGGAGCAGTACTTC.

The chain carries TRBV7-6 and TRBJ1-1; D not certain. V was trimmed by 5 bases and J by 3 bases, leaving 10 bases between them. CDR3 length: 13 amino acids. The germline V gene encodes CDR1 SGHVS and CDR2 FNYEAQ. In nucleotides, the CDR3 is TGTGCCAGCAGCAAACGCCGGGACACTGAAGCTTTCTTT. As protein: CASSKRRDTEAFF. Using reference TRBV7-6 and TRBJ1-1 for the parts outside the CDR3, the full variable domain is GAGVSQSPRYKVTKRGQDVALRCDPISGHVSLYWYRQALGQGPEFLTYFNYEAQQDKSGLPNDRFSAERPEGSISTLTIQRTEQRDSAMYRCASSKRRDTEAFFGQGTRLTVV.

Only one count was recorded for this clonotype. The chain couples TRBV5-1 to TRBJ2-5; D gene unclear. The J call is doubtful: the DNA matches TRBJ2-7 better. Germline CDR1 is SGHRS and CDR2 is YFSETQ. The CDR3 spans 13 residues. The CDR3 DNA follows: TGCGCCAGCAGCTTGGCGGAACAGTACGAGCAGTACTTC. This codes for CASSLAEQYEQYF.

The V gene is TRBV3-1, the J gene TRBJ1-2; weak D call: TRBD1 (6 bases). The germline V and J ends were trimmed by 4 bases and 5 bases, with 17 bases remaining between them. Germline CDR1 LGHDT, CDR2 YNNKEL (reference sequence). The length of the CDR3 is 15 residues. The CDR3 sequence: CASSPGDRNLYGYTF. CDR3 sequence (DNA): TGTGCCAGCAGCCCCGGCGACAGGAACCTATATGGCTACACCTTC.

The sample holds a few counts of this clonotype. This chain joins TRBV6-2 or TRBV6-3 and TRBJ1-1; TRBD1 might be the D (5 bases). V was clipped by 8 bases and J by 7 bases, with 14 bases between them. The CDR3 sequence is 12 residues long. In germline, CDR1 is MNHEY, CDR2 SVGEGT. CDR3 DNA sequence: TGTGCCAGCCGCGGAGGAGGGGATGAAGCTTTCTTT. Translation: CASRGGGDEAFF.

This clonotype was seen many times. The chain recombines TRBV12-3 or TRBV12-4 with TRBJ2-7, with D possibly being TRBD2 (7 bases). V lost 6 bases, J lost 0 bases, and 18 bases lay in between. This CDR3 is 16 amino acids long. The CDR3 coding sequence is TGTGCCAGCAGCCTTGGGGGGGGCTGGAGCTCCTACGAGCAGTACTTC. As protein: CASSLGGGWSSYEQYF.